The clone carrying this T cell receptor beta chain was detected ten times or more. Its antigen is unknown. TCRdb re-analysed the reads in MiXCR, keeping a single row per CDR3 protein. The sample contains 300,000 to 400,000 distinct CDR3 sequences, approximately 32% of which appear only once. The CDR3 consists of 13 residues. With 6 bases removed from V and 2 bases from J, the gap between germline ends came to 11 bases. This entry is derived from a study of T cell repertoires in cytomegalovirus infection. Study-level information: CMV infection and matching HLA type were both indicated by public TCR beta signatures. Study observations and caveats: Cumulative public TCR beta family frequency identified carriers of CMV plus the relevant HLA. It was HLA-C-restricted CMV-specific TCR beta clonotypes that dominated the response ex vivo.

This material consisted of cultured PBMCs, taken from culture after CMV antigen stimulation. The sequence derives from a human donor in good health (CMV status not recorded). Some clones in this sample may be carry-over from other donors' samples. J is TRBJ2-7 and V is TRBV12-3 or TRBV12-4; D is perhaps TRBD2 (6 bases). The CDR3 DNA sequence: TGTGCCAGCAGCCGGAGGGATACCTACGAGCAGTACTTC. Encoded protein: CASSRRDTYEQYF.